This T cell receptor (beta chain) was recorded in a study of cytomegalovirus exposure and HLA in healthy donors (dated by TCRdb to the late 2010s). Regarding the study in general: The 666 repertoires of the first cohort and the 120 validation repertoires were produced on the same platform, according to a later analysis. The study aimed to test whether cataloging public T cell receptors could reveal signatures of past pathogen exposure. Along with the approximately 700-subject first cohort, a separate validation cohort of over a hundred different subjects was used. The study combined high-throughput TCR immunosequencing, statistical association of individual TCRs with disease status, and machine learning to predict cytomegalovirus infection status. Results the study describes overall, beyond this receptor: While some public TCRs were present in many individuals, most TCR sequences turned up only very rarely across donors. A later analysis lacked HLA typing for the validation cohort, so it scored co-occurrence in that cohort across all 110 or so repertoires. The authors suggested that the approach could potentially be extended to other disease states and immunological phenotypes. The study gave a list of 150 to 200 TCR beta chains associated with cytomegalovirus. In vitro tests confirmed that three of the cytomegalovirus-associated TCR beta chains recognize cytomegalovirus antigens. A later analysis found that TCRs clustered in the first cohort also tended to co-occur in the 95 to 150 validation repertoires, with 94% of cluster scores above 0. The classifier was reported to diagnose cytomegalovirus status with high specificity and sensitivity in both the original and validation cohorts.

CDR1 and CDR2 were assigned from the germline V gene (reference sequence) as SEHNR and FQNEAQ. From its cysteine to its phenylalanine, the CDR3 spans 14 amino acids. Just the 42-base CDR3 DNA is kept, in frame starting at base 1. V drops 1 base and J drops 5 bases, leaving 11 bases in between. The donors belonged to the validation cohort of about 110 subjects, which was separate from the approximately 700-subject first cohort. Comment on this clone: Its antigen remains undetermined. The record has no base qualities; no much larger clone is one base away.

The protocol used for the library was the immunoSEQ multiplex PCR assay. As for the original processing: A statistical classification framework was built to diagnose cytomegalovirus status from the catalog of TCR beta chain sequences. Entries here come from immuneACCESS through TCRdb and include only in-frame sequences with V and J called. Some clones fail to appear in such tables; in the studies checked, an unresolved V gene covers under half of the shortfall, and the cause of the remainder is unknown. V, J and clone size reflect that table, while D and trimming were determined from the DNA. The sample contains about 120,000 clones, approximately 90% of them found a single time. About 6% of the sample lies in the top ten.

Sequencing used PBMCs. This sequence originates from a woman in her late teens or twenties in good health and CMV-seropositive. The V gene is TRBV7-9 and the J gene is TRBJ1-1; the D gene cannot be named for sure. The nucleotide sequence reads TGTGCCAGCAGCTTAGAAGGGAGTGTTACTGAAGCTTTCTTT. This translates into CASSLEGSVTEAFF. Reference TRBV7-9 and TRBJ1-1 genes cover what lies past the CDR3, so the full variable domain is DTGVSQNPRHKITKRGQNVTFRCDPISEHNRLYWYRQTLGQGPEFLTYFQNEAQLEKSRLLSDRFSAERPKGSFSTLEIQRTEQGDSAMYLCASSLEGSVTEAFFGQGTRLTVV.